This T cell receptor beta chain is from a study of shared clonotypes between healthy human individuals. Study conclusions and caveats: In having few donors, the study represented limited genetic and exposure-history diversity.

Sorted-subset replicate PCRs used 200 ng of genomic DNA. This amount corresponded to some 32,000 T cell genomes. Here immunoSEQ multiplex PCR was the method, and the copy in TCRdb shows in-frame clones only, minus some. The data show some 2,500,000 clones, with 80% to 95% seen just once and about 0.41% held by the top ten. About this clone: The target antigen is unknown.

The germline gives CDR1 MNHEY, CDR2 SVGAGI. The CDR3 runs to 11 residues. Between the trimmed V and J ends, which lost 8 bases and 1 base, there was a span of 6 bases. From CD4+ cells came CD45RA+ naive and CD45RA-negative memory subsets. Material for sequencing was naive CD4+ T cells from PBMCs. Subset defined: CD45RA+ positively selected. The chain has TRBV6-5 and TRBJ2-7, with unresolved D. The origin of this receptor is a man aged 18 to 30 in good health. Some clones in this sample may be carry-over from other donors' samples. CDR3 residues: CASVQSYEQYF. DNA for the CDR3: TGTGCCAGCGTCCAGTCCTACGAGCAGTACTTC.